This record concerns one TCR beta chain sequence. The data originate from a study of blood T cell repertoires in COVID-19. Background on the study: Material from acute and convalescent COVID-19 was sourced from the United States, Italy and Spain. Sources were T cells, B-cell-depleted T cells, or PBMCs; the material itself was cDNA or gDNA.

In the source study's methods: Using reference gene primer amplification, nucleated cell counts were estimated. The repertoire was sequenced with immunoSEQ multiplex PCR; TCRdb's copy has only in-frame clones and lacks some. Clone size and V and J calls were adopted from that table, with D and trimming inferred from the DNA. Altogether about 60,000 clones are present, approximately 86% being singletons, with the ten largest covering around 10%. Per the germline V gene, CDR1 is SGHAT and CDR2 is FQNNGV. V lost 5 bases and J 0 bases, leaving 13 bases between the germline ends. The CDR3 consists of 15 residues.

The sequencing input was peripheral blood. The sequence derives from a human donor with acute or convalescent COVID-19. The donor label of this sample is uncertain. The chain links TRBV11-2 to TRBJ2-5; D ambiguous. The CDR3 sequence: CASSPNSRYQETQYF. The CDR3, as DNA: TGTGCCAGCAGCCCTAACTCTAGGTACCAAGAGACCCAGTACTTC.